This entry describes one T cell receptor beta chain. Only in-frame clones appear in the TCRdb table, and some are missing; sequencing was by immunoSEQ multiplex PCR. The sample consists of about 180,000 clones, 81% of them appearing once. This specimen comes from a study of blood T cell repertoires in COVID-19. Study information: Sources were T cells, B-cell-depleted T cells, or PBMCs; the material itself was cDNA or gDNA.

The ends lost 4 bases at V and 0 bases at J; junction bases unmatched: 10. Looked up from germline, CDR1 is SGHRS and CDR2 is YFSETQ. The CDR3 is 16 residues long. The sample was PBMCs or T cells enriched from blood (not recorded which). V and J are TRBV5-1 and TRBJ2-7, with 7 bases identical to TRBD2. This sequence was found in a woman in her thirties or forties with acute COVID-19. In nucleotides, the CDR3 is TGCGCCAGCAGCCCTGGGAGGGGTCATAGCTCCTACGAGCAGTACTTC. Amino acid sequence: CASSPGRGHSSYEQYF.